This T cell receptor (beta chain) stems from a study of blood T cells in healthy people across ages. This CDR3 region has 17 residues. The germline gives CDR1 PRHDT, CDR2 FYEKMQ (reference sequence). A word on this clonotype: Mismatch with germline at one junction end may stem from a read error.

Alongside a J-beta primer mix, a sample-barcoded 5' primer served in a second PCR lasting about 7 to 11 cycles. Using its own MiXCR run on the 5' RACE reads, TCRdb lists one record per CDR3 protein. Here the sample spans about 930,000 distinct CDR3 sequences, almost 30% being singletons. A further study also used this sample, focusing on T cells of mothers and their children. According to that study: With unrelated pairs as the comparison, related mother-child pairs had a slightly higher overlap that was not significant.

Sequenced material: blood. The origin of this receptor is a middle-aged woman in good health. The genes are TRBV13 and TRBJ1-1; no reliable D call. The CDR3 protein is CASNLAGLPSGRTEAFF. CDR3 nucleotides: TGTGCCAGCAACTTAGCCGGACTCCCCTCGGGAAGAACTGAAGCTTTCTTT.